This T cell receptor (beta chain) was recovered during a study of response to subunit inactivated influenza vaccine. TCRdb analysed the RT-PCR reads with MiXCR anew, one entry per CDR3 protein. Among roughly 570,000 distinct CDR3 sequences listed, 13% were seen once. The CDR3 covers 17 residues. The germline gives CDR1 MDHEN, CDR2 SYDVKM. Study-wide results and caveats: T cells newly recruited by each seasonal influenza vaccination are few, the authors suggested.

Concerning this clonotype: Its matching antigen is unknown. An end of the junction does not agree with germline; a read error may underlie this.

The origin of this receptor is a man aged 45 to 65 who received an inactivated influenza vaccine. The chain recombines TRBV28 with TRBJ2-1, with 8 bases matching TRBD2. The sequenced sample was PBMCs from blood, obtained more than 35 days after vaccination. This CDR3 reads CASSPRLGRAPYNEQLF. CDR3 in DNA: TGTGCCAGCAGTCCCCGCCTCGGGAGGGCCCCCTACAATGAGCAGCTCTTC.